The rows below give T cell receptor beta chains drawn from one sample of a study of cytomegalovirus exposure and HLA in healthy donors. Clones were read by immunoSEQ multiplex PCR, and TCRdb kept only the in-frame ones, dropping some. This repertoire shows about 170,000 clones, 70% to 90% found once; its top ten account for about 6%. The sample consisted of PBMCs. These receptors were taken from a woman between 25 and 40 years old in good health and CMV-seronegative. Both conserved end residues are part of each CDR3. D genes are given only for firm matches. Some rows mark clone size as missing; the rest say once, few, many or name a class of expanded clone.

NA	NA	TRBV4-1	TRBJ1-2	TGCGCCAGCAGCTCCAGGGAGGAACTAGACTATGGCTACACCTTC	CASSSREELDYGYTF
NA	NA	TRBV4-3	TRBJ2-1	TGCGCCAGCAGCCAAGAGGGGAATGAGCAGTTCTTC	CASSQEGNEQFF
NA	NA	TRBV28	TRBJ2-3	TGTGCCAGCACAGGAGGCGGGACTTTCGTAGATACGCAGTATTTT	CASTGGGTFVDTQYF
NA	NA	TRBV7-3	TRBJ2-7	TGTGCCAGCAGCTTGTCCAGGGCTAACGAGCAGTACTTC	CASSLSRANEQYF
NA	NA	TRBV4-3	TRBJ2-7	TGCGCCAGCAGCCAACACGCGGGACCAAACAGCAACCCACCTTACGAGCAGTACTTC	CASSQHAGPNSNPPYEQYF
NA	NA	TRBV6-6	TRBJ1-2	TGTGCCAGCATCTCAGTCCAGGGAATCAACTATGGCTACACCTTC	CASISVQGINYGYTF
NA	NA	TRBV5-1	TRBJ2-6	TGCGCCAGCAGCCTAACACCCCCTGGGGCCAACGTCCTGACTTTC	CASSLTPPGANVLTF
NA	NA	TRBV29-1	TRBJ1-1	TGCAGCTCTGGGGGGTCCACAGAGACGGCTTTCTTT	CSSGGSTETAFF
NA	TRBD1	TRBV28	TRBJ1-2	TGTGCCAGCTCGATGACAGGGGGCCTTGGCTACACCTTC	CASSMTGGLGYTF
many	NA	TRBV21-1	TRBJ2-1	TGTGCCAGCAGCAAAGCCAAGGACAGGGATTTCGATGAGCAGTTCTTC	CASSKAKDRDFDEQFF
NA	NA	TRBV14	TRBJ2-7	TGTGCCAGCAGCCACGACAGGGGAGGGGAGCAGTACTTC	CASSHDRGGEQYF
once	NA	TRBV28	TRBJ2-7	TGTGCCAGCAGCCCGAGATTGACAGGCCAAACCTACGAGCAGTACTTC	CASSPRLTGQTYEQYF
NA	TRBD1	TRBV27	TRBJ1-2	TGTGCCAGCAGTTTCTGGACAGGCGATGGCTACACCTTC	CASSFWTGDGYTF
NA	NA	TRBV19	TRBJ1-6	TGTGCCAGTAATTCGGGCAACCTCGGTTCACCCCTCCACTTT	CASNSGNLGSPLHF
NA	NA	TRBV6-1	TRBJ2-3	TGTGCCAGCAGTGAAAGCGGTAGCTTGTCTTCGCAGTATTTT	CASSESGSLSSQYF
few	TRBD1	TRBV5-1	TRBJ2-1	TGCGCCAGCGCACCTCTGGGACAGAGCTCCTACAATGAGCAGTTCTTC	CASAPLGQSSYNEQFF
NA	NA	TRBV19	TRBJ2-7	TGTGCCAGTCGACAGGTCGCCTACGAGCAGTACTTC	CASRQVAYEQYF
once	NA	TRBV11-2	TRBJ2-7	TGTGCCAGCAGCCCTTCACCGGCGGATTACGAGCAGTACTTC	CASSPSPADYEQYF
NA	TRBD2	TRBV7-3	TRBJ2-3	TGTGCCAGCAGCCGGACTAGCGGGAGCGCAGATACGCAGTATTTT	CASSRTSGSADTQYF
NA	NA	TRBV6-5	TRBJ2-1	TGTGCCAGCAGTTACGATCTGGGCTACAATGAGCAGTTCTTC	CASSYDLGYNEQFF
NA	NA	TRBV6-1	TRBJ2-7	TGTGCCAGCAGAGAAACTTACGAGCAGTACTTC	CASRETYEQYF
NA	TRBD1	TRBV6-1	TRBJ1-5	TGTGCCAGCAGTGAAGGAGTATCAGGGGGAAACCAGCCCCAGCATTTT	CASSEGVSGGNQPQHF
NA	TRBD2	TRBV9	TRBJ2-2	TGTGCCAGCAGCGCCTATAGCGGGGGGGCCCCCGGGGAGCTGTTTTTT	CASSAYSGGAPGELFF
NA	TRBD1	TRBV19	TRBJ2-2	TGTGCCAGTAGTCCCGGGACAGGGAACACCGGGGAGCTGTTTTTT	CASSPGTGNTGELFF
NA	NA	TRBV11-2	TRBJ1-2	TGTGCCAGCAGCTTACAGAGGCCCTATGGCTACACCTTC	CASSLQRPYGYTF
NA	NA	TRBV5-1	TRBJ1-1	TGCGCCAGCAGCCCGGGGAACACTGAAGCTTTCTTT	CASSPGNTEAFF